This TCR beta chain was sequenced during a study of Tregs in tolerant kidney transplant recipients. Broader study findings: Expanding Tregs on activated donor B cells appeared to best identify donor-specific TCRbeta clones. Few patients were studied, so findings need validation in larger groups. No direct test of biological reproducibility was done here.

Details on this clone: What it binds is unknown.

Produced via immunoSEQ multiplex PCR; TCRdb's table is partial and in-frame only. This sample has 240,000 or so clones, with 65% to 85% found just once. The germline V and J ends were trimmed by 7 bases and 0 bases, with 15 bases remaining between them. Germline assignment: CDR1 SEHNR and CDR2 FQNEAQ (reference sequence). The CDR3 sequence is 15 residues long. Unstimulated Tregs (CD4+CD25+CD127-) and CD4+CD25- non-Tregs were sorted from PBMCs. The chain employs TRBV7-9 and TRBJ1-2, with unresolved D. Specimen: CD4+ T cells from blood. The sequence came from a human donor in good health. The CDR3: CASTNYDTANYGYTF. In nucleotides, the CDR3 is TGTGCCAGCACAAATTATGACACAGCTAACTATGGCTACACCTTC.